This TCR beta chain was obtained from a study of CD4 and CD8 cells across lung adenocarcinoma regions. TCRdb ran MiXCR on the PCR reads and lists one entry per CDR3 protein. The sample lists 16,000 or so distinct CDR3 sequences; less than 55% were seen once. Germline assignment: CDR1 MNHEY and CDR2 SVGAGI. This CDR3 contains 15 residues. Trimming at V came to 0 bases and at J to 8 bases, leaving 5 bases not matched to a gene. This clonotype showed up many times. The specimen was CD8+ T cells from the center of a lung tumor. The J gene is TRBJ1-2, the V gene TRBV6-5; TRBD1 agrees at 11 bases. The source is a female donor with lung adenocarcinoma. The CD4 and CD8 labels of this study may be unreliable. Here the CDR3 reads CASSYSRTGGTGYTF. The CDR3 nucleotides read TGTGCCAGCAGTTACTCCCGGACAGGGGGCACGGGCTACACCTTC.